This note documents a single TCR beta chain sequence. Its specificity is not known. J gave up 5 bases and V 0 bases, and 5 bases lay outside the gene matches. There are 14 residues in the CDR3. Germline V gene lookup returns CDR1 GTSNPN and CDR2 SVGIG (reference sequence). The sample is drawn from a study of cytomegalovirus exposure and HLA in healthy donors. Regarding the study as a whole: Published work reported that the classifier diagnosed cytomegalovirus status with high specificity and sensitivity.

A multiplex PCR was run with 60 Vbeta primers and 13 Jbeta primers. In the original workflow: Approximately 72 million unique TCR beta chains, roughly 11 million of them shared, were counted by a later analysis. Profiling relied on immunoSEQ multiplex PCR, and the TCRdb table lists in-frame clones only, not all of them. The V and J calls and the clone size are those of that table, but D and trimming were determined from the DNA. The table records some 110,000 clones, over 65% of them present only once. This sequence originates from a man in his forties in good health and CMV-seropositive. The sequencing input was PBMCs. V usage is TRBV30 and J usage is TRBJ1-2; 8 bases map to TRBD1. The chain's CDR3 is CAWSVPTGGYGYTF. The CDR3 DNA reads as TGTGCCTGGAGTGTGCCCACAGGGGGGTATGGCTACACCTTC.